The T cell receptor beta chain described here comes from a study of cytomegalovirus exposure and HLA in healthy donors. Study conclusions and caveats: Productive rates of about 90% or about 30% were seen for most TCR beta V segments in an earlier analysis.

Germline V lookup: CDR1 MDHEN, CDR2 SYDVKM. The ends were cut back, 3 bases at V and 5 bases at J, with 12 bases in the middle. The CDR3 runs to 14 residues. The PCR contained 60 Vbeta and 13 Jbeta primers. Libraries were prepared by immunoSEQ multiplex PCR; TCRdb keeps only in-frame clonotypes and omits some of them. The sample has some 130,000 clones, over 60% seen once. As to this clone: No antigen is known for it.

V is TRBV28 and J is TRBJ2-3; D perhaps matches TRBD2 (5 bases). The receptor's source is a male donor in good health and CMV-seropositive. The sequenced sample consisted of PBMCs. CDR3 bases: TGTGCCAGCAGTTTGCCGCCCGGGAAAGATACGCAGTATTTT. This encodes CASSLPPGKDTQYF.